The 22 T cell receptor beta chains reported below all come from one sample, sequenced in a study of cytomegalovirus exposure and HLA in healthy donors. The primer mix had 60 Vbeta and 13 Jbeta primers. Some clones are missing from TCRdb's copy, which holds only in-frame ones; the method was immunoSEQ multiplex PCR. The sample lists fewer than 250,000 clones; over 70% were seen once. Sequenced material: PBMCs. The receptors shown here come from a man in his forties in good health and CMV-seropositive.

CDR3 bases: TGTGCCAGCAGTGAAACCAGGGGGCTTGGCTACGAGCAGTACTTC. Amino acids: CASSETRGLGYEQYF. The chain carries TRBV2 and TRBJ2-7; 8 positions match TRBD1. CDR3 length: 15 amino acids. The V gene end was trimmed by 2 bases and the J gene end by 3 bases; junction bases not matched to a gene: 6. Germline CDR1 and CDR2: SNHLY and FYNNEI.

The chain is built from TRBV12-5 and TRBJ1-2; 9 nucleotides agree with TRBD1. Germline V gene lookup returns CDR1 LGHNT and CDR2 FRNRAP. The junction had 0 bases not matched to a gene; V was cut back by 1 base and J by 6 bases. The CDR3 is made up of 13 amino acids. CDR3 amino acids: CASGLGTGDGYTF. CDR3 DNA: TGTGCTAGTGGTTTGGGGACAGGGGATGGCTACACCTTC.

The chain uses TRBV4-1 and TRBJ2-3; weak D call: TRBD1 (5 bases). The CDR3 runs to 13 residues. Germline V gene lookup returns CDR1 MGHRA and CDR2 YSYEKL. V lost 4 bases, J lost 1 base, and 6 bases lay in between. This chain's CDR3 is CASSLQGTDTQYF. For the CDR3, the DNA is TGCGCCAGCAGCCTACAGGGCACAGATACGCAGTATTTT.

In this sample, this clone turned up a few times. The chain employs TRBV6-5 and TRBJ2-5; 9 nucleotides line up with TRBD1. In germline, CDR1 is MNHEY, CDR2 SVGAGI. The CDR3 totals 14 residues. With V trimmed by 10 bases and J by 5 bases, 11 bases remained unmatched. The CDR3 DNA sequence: TGTGCCACAAAGAGGGACAGGGACAGGGAGACCCAGTACTTC. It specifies CATKRDRDRETQYF.

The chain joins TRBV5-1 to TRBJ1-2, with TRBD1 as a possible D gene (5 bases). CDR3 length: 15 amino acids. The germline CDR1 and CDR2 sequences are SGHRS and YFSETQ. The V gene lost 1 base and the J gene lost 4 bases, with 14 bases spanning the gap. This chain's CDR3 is CASSLTGVVVYGYTF. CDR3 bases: TGCGCCAGCAGCTTGACGGGGGTTGTAGTCTATGGCTACACCTTC.

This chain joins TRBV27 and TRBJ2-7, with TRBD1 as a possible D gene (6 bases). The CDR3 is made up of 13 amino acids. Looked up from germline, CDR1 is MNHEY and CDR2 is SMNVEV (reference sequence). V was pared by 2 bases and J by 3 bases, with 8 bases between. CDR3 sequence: CASSLGTNYEQYF. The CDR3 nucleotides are TGTGCCAGCAGTTTAGGGACAAACTACGAGCAGTACTTC.

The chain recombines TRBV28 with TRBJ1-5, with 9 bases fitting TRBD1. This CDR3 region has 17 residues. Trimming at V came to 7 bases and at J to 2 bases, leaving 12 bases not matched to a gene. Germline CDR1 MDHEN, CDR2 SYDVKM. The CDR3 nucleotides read TGTGCCAGCACCCAAAGCGGGACAGGGACGGGCAATCAGCCCCAGCATTTT. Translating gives CASTQSGTGTGNQPQHF.

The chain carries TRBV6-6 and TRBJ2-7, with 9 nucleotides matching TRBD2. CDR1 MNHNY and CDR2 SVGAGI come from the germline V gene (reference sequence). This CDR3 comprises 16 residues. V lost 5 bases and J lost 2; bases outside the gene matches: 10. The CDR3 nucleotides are TGTGCCAGCAGTGCCCAGACTAGCGGTTTCACCTACGAGCAGTACTTC. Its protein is CASSAQTSGFTYEQYF.

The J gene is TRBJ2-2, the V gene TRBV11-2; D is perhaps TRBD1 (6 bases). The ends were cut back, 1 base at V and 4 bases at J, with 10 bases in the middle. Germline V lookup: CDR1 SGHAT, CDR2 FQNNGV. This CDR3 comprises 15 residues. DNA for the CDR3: TGTGCCAGCAGCTTAGGGTCAGGGGCCACCGGGGAGCTGTTTTTT. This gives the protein CASSLGSGATGELFF.

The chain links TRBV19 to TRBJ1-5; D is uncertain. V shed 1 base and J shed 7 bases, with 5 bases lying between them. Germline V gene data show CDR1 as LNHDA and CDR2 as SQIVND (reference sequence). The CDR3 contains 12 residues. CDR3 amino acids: CASSIGGQPQHF. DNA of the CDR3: TGTGCCAGTAGTATAGGAGGGCAGCCCCAGCATTTT.

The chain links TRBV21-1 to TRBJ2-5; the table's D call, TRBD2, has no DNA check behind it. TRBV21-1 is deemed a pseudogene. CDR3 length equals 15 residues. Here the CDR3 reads CASSSKGEREETQYF. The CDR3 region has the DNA TGTGCCAGCAGCTCCAAGGGAGAAAGGGAGGAGACCCAGTACTTC.

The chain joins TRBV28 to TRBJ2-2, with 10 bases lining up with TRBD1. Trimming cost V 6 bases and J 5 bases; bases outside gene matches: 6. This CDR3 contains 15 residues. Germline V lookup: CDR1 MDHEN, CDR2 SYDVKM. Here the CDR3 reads CASRLGQGRTGELFF. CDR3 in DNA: TGTGCCAGCAGGTTGGGACAGGGGCGGACCGGGGAGCTGTTTTTT.

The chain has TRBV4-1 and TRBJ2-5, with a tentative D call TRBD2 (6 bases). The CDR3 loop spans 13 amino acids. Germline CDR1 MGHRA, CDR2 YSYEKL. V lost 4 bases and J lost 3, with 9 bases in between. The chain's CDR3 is CASSPGTEETQYF. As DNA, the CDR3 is TGCGCCAGCAGCCCGGGGACTGAAGAGACCCAGTACTTC.

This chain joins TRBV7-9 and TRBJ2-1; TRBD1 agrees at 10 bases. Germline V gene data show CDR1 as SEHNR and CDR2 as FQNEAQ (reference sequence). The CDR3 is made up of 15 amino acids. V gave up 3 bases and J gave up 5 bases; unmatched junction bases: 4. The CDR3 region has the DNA TGTGCCAGCAGCTTCCGGGACAGGGGAAACAATGAGCAGTTCTTC. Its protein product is CASSFRDRGNNEQFF.

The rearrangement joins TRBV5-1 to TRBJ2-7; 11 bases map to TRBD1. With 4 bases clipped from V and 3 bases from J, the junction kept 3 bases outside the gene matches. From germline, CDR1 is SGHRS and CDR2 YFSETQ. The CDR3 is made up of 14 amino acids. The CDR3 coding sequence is TGCGCCAGCAGCACGGACAGGGGGCTCTACGAGCAGTACTTC. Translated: CASSTDRGLYEQYF.

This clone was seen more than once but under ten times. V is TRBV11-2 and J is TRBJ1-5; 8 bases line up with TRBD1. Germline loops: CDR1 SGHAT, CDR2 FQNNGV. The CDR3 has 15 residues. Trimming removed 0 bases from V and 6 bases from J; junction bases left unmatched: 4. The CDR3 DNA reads TGTGCCAGCAGCTTAGACAGGGGGCGAGGTCAGCCCCAGCATTTT. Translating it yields CASSLDRGRGQPQHF.

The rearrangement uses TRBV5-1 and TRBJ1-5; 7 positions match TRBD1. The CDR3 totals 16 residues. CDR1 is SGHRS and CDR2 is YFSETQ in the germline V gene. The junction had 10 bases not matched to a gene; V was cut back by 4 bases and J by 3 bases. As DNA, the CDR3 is TGCGCCAGCAGCCCAGGGACAGCGTCGCTCAATCAGCCCCAGCATTTT. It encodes CASSPGTASLNQPQHF.

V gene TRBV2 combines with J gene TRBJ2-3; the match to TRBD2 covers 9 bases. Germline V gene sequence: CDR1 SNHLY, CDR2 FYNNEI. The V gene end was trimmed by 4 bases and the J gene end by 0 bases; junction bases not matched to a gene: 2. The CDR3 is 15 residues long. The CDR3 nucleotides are TGTGCCAGCAGTGTAGCGGGAGATAGCACAGATACGCAGTATTTT. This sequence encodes CASSVAGDSTDTQYF.

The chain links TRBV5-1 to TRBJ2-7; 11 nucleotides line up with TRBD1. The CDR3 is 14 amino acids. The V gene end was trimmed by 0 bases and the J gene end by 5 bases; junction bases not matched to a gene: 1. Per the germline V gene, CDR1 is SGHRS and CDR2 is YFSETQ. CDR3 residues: CASSLVGQGDEQYF. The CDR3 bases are TGCGCCAGCAGCTTGGTGGGACAGGGGGACGAGCAGTACTTC.

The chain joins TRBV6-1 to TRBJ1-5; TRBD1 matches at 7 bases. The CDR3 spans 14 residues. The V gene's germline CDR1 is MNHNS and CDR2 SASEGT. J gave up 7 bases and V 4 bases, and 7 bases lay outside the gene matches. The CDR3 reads CASSGQGPPQPQHF. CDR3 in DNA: TGTGCCAGCAGTGGACAGGGCCCACCACAGCCCCAGCATTTT.

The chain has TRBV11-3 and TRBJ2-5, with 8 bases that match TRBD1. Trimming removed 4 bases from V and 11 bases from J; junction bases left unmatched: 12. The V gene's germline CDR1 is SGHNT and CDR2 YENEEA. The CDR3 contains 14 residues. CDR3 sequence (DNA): TGTGCCAGCAGCTCATCTGGACAGGGACGGGAGCAGTACTTC. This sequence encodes CASSSSGQGREQYF.

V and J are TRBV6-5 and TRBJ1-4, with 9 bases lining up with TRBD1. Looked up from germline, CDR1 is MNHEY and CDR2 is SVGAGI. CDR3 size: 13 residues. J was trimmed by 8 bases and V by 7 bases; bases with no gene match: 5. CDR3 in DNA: TGTGCCAGCACGGGACAGGGAGGAGAAAAACTGTTTTTT. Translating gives CASTGQGGEKLFF.